This is a list of T cell receptor beta chains from one sample in a study of vaccination and CD4 T cells after COVID-19. These receptors have no known antigen. Each CDR3 protein gets one entry after TCRdb re-called the PCR reads with MiXCR. The sample gives 8,000 to 10,000 distinct CDR3 sequences, 25% to 35% of which show up once; over 9% is in the top ten. The sequenced sample consisted of CD4+ T cells from blood, cultured in vitro. The receptors shown here come from a human donor in good health. CDR3s include the opening cysteine and the closing phenylalanine or tryptophan. A D gene is named only where the DNA matches it firmly. Size values are once, few and many counts, or a class for expanded clones, and some rows have none.

CDR3aa,CDR3nt,d_gene,abundance,j_gene,v_gene
CATSTRDSRRETQYF,TGTGCCACCAGTACCCGGGACAGTCGAAGGGAGACCCAGTACTTC,TRBD1,few,TRBJ2-5,TRBV24-1
CASSSVGADTQYF,TGTGCCAGCAGTTCGGTAGGGGCCGATACGCAGTATTTT,.,.,TRBJ2-3,TRBV28
CSVEDGVGNEQYF,TGCAGCGTTGAAGATGGGGTGGGGAACGAGCAGTACTTC,.,few,TRBJ2-7,TRBV29-1
CASSLGQGLGTSPLHF,TGTGCCAGCAGCTTAGGTCAGGGGTTAGGGACTTCACCCCTCCACTTT,.,few,TRBJ1-6,TRBV7-2
CASSYEGFGANVLTF,TGTGCCAGCAGTTACGAGGGGTTTGGGGCCAACGTCCTGACTTTC,.,.,TRBJ2-6,TRBV6-2/TRBV6-3
CASIWTGIVYGYTF,TGTGCCAGTATCTGGACAGGAATTGTCTATGGCTACACCTTC,TRBD1,.,TRBJ1-2,TRBV19
CASRDESLGTDTYEQYF,TGTGCCAGCAGGGATGAATCCCTCGGGACAGACACCTACGAGCAGTACTTC,TRBD1,.,TRBJ2-7,TRBV6-1
CASRPLNRVEFF,TGTGCCAGCCGACCTCTGAACAGGGTTGAGTTCTTC,.,few,TRBJ2-1,TRBV2
CASSKGLAGVTDTQYF,TGTGCCAGTAGTAAAGGACTAGCGGGAGTGACAGATACGCAGTATTTT,TRBD2,few,TRBJ2-3,TRBV19
CASSSDSGSLYEQYF,TGTGCCAGCAGCTCTGATAGCGGGAGTCTGTACGAGCAGTACTTC,TRBD2,few,TRBJ2-7,TRBV7-6
CASRFLAGAYGYTF,TGTGCCAGCAGGTTTTTAGCGGGGGCATATGGCTACACCTTC,.,few,TRBJ1-2,TRBV28
CASSLMAGGLGNNEQFF,TGTGCCAGCAGCTTAATGGCGGGAGGACTCGGAAACAATGAGCAGTTCTTC,TRBD2,few,TRBJ2-1,TRBV7-3
CSARGLAGRGSYEQYF,TGCAGTGCTAGAGGACTAGCGGGACGCGGGTCCTACGAGCAGTACTTC,TRBD2,.,TRBJ2-7,TRBV20-1
CASSYSITRRRGSTDTQYF,TGTGCCAGCAGTTACTCGATCACCCGTCGGCGGGGGAGCACAGATACGCAGTATTTT,TRBD2,.,TRBJ2-3,TRBV6-5
CAITQGDNTEAFF,TGTGCCATCACACAGGGAGATAACACTGAAGCTTTCTTT,.,.,TRBJ1-1,TRBV7-9
CASSLQGYSYEQYF,TGCGCCAGCAGCTTACAGGGGTACTCCTACGAGCAGTACTTC,TRBD1,.,TRBJ2-7,TRBV5-1
CASSLAQSTDTQYF,TGTGCCAGTAGTTTGGCCCAAAGCACAGATACGCAGTATTTT,.,.,TRBJ2-3,TRBV19
CRALAGVGGGQETQYF,TGCAGGGCCCTAGCGGGAGTGGGGGGGGGCCAAGAGACCCAGTACTTC,TRBD2,.,TRBJ2-5,TRBV20-1
CASSKGTAVNTEAFF,TGCGCCAGCAGCAAGGGGACGGCGGTGAACACTGAAGCTTTCTTT,.,.,TRBJ1-1,TRBV4-3
CASSRGTESYEQYF,TGTGCCAGCAGCAGGGGCACCGAATCCTACGAGCAGTACTTC,.,.,TRBJ2-7,TRBV21-1